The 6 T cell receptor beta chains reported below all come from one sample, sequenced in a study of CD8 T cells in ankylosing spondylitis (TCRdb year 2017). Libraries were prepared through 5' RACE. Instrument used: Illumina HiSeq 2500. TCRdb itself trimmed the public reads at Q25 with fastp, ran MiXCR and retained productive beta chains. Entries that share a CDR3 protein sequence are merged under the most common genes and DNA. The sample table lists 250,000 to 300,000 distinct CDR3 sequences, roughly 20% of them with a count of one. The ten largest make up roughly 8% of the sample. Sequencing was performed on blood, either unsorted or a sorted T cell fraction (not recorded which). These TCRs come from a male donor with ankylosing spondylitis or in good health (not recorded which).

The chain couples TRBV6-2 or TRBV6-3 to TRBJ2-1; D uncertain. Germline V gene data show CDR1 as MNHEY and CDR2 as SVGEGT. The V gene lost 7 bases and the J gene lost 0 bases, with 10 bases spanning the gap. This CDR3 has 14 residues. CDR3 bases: TGTGCCAGCACCATAATGGGCTCCTACAATGAGCAGTTCTTC. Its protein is CASTIMGSYNEQFF.

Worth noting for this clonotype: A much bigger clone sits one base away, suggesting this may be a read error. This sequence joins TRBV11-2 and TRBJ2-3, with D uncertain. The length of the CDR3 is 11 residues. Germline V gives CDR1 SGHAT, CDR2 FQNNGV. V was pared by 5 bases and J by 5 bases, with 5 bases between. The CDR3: CASSTRDTQYF. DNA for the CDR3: TGTGCCAGCAGCACCAGAGATACGCAGTATTTT.

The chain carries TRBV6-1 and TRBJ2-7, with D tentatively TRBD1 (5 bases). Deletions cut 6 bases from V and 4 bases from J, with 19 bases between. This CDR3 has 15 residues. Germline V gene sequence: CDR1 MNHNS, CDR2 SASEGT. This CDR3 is CASSPPQGRGYEQYV. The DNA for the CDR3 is TGTGCCAGCAGCCCCCCCCAGGGTAGGGGTTACGAGCAGTACGTC.

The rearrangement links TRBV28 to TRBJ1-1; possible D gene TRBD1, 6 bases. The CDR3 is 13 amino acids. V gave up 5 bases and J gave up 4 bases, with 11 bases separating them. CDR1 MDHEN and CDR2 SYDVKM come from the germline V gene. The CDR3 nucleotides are TGTGCCAGCAGTGTGGGGGCGCTCACTGAAGCTTTCTTT. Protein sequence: CASSVGALTEAFF.

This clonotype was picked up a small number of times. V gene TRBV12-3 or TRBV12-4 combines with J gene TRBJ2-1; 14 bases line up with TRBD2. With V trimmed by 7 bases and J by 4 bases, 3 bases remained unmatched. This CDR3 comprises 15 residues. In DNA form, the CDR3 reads TGTGCCAGCACCGGGACTAGCGGGAGTTACAATGAGCAGTTCTTC. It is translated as CASTGTSGSYNEQFF.

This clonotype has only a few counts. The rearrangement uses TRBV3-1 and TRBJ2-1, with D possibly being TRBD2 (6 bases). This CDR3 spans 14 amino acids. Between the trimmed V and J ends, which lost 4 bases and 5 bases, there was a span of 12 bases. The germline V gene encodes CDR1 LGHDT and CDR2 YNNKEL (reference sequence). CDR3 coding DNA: TGTGCCAGCAGCCGCGGGACGGTAAACAATGAGCAGTTCTTC. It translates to CASSRGTVNNEQFF.